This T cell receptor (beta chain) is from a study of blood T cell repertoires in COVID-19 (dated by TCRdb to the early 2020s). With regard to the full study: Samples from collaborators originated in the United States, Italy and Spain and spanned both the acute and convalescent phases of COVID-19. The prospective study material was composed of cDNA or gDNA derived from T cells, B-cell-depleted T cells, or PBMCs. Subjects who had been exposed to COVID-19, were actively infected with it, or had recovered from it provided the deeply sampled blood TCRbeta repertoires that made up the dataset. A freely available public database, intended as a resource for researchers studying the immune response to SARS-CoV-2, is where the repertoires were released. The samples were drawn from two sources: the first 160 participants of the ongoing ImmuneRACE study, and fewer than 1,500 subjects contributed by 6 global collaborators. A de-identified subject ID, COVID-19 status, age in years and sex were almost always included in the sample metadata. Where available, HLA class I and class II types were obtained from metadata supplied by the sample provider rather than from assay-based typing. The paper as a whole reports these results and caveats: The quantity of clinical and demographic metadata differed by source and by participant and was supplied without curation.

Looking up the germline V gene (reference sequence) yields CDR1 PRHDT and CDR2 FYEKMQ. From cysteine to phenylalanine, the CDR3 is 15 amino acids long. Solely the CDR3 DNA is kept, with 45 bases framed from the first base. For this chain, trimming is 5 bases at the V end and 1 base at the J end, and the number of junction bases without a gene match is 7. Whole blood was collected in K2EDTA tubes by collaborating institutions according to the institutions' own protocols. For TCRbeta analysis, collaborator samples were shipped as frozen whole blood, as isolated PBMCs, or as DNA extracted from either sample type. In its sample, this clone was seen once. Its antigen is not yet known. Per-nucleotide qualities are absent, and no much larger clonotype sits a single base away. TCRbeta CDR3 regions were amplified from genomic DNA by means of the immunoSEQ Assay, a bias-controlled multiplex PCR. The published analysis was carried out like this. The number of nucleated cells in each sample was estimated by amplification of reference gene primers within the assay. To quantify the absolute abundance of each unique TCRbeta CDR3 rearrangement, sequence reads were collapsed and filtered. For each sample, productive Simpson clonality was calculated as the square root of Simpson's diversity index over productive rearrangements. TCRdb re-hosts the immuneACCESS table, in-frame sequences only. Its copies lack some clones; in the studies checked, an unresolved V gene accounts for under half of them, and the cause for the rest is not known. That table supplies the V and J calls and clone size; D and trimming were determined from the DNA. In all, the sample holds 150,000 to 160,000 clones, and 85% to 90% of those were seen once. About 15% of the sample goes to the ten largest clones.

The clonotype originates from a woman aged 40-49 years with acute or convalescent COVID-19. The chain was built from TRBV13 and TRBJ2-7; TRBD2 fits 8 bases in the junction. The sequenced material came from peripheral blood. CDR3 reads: CASSTGLAASYEQYF. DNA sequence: TGTGCCAGCAGCACAGGACTAGCCGCTTCCTACGAGCAGTACTTC. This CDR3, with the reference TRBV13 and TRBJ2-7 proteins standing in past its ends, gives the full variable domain AAGVIQSPRHLIKEKRETATLKCYPIPRHDTVYWYQQGPGQDPQFLISFYEKMQSDKGSIPDRFSAQQFSDYHSELNMSSLELGDSALYFCASSTGLAASYEQYFGPGTRLTVT.